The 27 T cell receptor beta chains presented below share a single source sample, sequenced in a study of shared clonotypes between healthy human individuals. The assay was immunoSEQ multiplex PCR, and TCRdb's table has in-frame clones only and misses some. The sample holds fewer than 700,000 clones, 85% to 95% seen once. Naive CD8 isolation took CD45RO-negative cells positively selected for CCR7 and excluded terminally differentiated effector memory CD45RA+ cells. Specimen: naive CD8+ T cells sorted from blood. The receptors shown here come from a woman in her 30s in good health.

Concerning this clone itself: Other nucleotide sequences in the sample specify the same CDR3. The CDR3 loop is CASSLAGGLYEQYF. CDR3 nucleotides: TGTGCCAGCTCCCTAGCGGGAGGGCTTTACGAGCAGTACTTC. The chain combines TRBV7-9 with TRBJ2-7; 12 bases align to TRBD2. The junction had 6 bases not matched to a gene; V was cut back by 8 bases and J by 4 bases. Germline CDR1 is SEHNR and CDR2 is FQNEAQ (reference sequence). The CDR3 runs 14 residues. Full variable domain (remainder filled in from reference TRBV7-9 and TRBJ2-7): DTGVSQNPRHKITKRGQNVTFRCDPISEHNRLYWYRQTLGQGPEFLTYFQNEAQLEKSRLLSDRFSAERPKGSFSTLEIQRTEQGDSAMYLCASSLAGGLYEQYFGPGTRLTVT.

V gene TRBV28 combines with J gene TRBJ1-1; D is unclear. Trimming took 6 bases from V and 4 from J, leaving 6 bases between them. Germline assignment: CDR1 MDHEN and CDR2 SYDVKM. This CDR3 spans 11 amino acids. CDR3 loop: CASSPSTEAFF. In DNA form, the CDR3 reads TGTGCCAGCAGCCCCAGCACTGAAGCTTTCTTT.

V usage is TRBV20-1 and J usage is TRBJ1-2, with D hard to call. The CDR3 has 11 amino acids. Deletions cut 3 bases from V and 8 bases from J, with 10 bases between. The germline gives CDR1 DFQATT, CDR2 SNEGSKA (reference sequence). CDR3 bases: TGCAGTGCTAGGGACGCGTGGGGCTACACCTTC. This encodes CSARDAWGYTF.

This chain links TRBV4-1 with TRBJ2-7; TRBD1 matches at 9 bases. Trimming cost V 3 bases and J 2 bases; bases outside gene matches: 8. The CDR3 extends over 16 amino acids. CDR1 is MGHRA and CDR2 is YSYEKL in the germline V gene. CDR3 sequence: CASSQQRGDRAYEQYF. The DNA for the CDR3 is TGCGCCAGCAGCCAGCAGCGAGGGGACAGGGCCTACGAGCAGTACTTC.

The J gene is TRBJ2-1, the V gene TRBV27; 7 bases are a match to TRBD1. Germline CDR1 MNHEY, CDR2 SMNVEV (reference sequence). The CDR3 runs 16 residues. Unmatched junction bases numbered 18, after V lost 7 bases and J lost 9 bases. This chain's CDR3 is CASTQVGTANLREQFF. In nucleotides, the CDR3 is TGTGCCAGCACTCAGGTCGGGACAGCGAACTTACGTGAGCAGTTCTTC.

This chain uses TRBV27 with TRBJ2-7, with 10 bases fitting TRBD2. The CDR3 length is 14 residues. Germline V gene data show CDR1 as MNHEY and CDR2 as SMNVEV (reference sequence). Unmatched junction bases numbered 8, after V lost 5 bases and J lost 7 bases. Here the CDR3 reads CASSPGAGGREQYF. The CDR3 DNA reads TGTGCCAGCAGTCCCGGAGCGGGAGGGAGGGAGCAGTACTTC.

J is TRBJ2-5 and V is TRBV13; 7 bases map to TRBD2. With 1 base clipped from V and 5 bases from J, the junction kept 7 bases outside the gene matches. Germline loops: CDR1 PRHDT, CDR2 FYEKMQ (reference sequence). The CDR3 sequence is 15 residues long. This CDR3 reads CASSLEASGTETQYF. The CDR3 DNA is TGTGCCAGCAGCTTAGAGGCTAGCGGCACGGAGACCCAGTACTTC.

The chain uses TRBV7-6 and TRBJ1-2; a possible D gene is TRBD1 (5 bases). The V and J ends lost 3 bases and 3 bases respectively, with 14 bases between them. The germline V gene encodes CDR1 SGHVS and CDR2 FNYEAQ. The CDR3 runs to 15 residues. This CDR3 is CASSLEGQGHYGYTF. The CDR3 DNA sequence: TGTGCCAGCAGCTTGGAGGGGCAGGGTCACTATGGCTACACCTTC.

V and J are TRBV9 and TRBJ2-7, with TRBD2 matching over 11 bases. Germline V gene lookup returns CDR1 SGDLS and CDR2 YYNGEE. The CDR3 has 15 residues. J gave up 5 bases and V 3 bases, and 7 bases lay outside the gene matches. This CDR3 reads CASSDDGTSGDEQYF. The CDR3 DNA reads TGTGCCAGCAGCGATGACGGGACTAGCGGAGACGAGCAGTACTTC. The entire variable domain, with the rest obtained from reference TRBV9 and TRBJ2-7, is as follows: DSGVTQTPKHLITATGQRVTLRCSPRSGDLSVYWYQQSLDQGLQFLIQYYNGEERAKGNILERFSAQQFPDLHSELNLSSLELGDSALYFCASSDDGTSGDEQYFGPGTRLTVT.

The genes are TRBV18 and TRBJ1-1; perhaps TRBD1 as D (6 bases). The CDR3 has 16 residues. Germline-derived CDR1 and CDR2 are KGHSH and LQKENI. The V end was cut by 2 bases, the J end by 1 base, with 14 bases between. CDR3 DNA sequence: TGTGCCAGCTCACCAACCAGGGGTAAGGGGAACACTGAAGCTTTCTTT. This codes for CASSPTRGKGNTEAFF.

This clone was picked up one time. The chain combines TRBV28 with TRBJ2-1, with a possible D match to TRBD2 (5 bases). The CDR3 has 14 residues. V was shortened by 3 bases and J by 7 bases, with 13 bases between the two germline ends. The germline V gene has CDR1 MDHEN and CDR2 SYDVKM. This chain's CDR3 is CASSFLRGGNEQFF. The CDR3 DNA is TGTGCCAGCAGTTTCTTGCGCGGAGGAAATGAGCAGTTCTTC.

CDR3 sequence reads: CASSYSAGYNQPQHF. The CDR3 nucleotides read TGTGCCAGCAGTTACTCCGCCGGTTACAATCAGCCCCAGCATTTT. The genes are TRBV6-6 and TRBJ1-5; D not resolved. This CDR3 has 15 amino acids. Germline V gene sequence: CDR1 MNHNY, CDR2 SVGAGI (reference sequence). V was shortened by 0 bases and J by 3 bases, with 9 bases between the two germline ends.

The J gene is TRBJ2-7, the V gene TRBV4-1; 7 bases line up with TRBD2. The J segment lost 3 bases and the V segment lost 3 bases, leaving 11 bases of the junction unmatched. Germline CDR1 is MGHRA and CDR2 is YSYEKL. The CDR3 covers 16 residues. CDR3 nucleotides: TGCGCCAGCAGCCATTGGGCTAGCGGAGCCCTCTACGAGCAGTACTTC. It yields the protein CASSHWASGALYEQYF.

The CDR3 nucleotides are TGTGCCAGCAGTCCGGATACTTACGGGCAGTATTTT. The encoded protein is CASSPDTYGQYF. V is TRBV28 and J is TRBJ2-3, with D unresolved. Trimming took 5 bases from V and 11 from J, leaving 14 bases between them. The CDR3 runs to 12 residues. Looked up from germline, CDR1 is MDHEN and CDR2 is SYDVKM.

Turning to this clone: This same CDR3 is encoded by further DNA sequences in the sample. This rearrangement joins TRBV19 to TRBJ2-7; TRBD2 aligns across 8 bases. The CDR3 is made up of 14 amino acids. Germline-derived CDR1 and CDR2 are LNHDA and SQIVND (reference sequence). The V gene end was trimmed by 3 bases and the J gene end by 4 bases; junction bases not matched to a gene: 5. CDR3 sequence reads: CASSMASGSYEQYF. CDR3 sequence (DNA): TGTGCCAGTAGTATGGCCAGCGGGAGTTACGAGCAGTACTTC.

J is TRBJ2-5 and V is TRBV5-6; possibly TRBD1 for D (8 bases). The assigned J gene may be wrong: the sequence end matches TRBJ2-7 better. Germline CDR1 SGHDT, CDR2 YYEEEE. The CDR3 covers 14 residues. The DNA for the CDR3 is TGTGCCAGCAGCCCACAGGGGGGGTTGGTCGAGCAGTACTTC. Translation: CASSPQGGLVEQYF.

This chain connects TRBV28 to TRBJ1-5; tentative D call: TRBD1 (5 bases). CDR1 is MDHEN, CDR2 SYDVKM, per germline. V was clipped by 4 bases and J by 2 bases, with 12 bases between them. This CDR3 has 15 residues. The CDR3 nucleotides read TGTGCCAGCAGTTATCAGGGTCAGGGCAATCAGCCCCAGCATTTT. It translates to CASSYQGQGNQPQHF.

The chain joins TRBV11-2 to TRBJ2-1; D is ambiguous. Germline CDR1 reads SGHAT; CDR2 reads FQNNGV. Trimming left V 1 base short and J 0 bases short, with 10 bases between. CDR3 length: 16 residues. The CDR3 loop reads CASSLVGKSSYNEQFF. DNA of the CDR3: TGTGCCAGCAGCTTAGTTGGAAAGAGCTCCTACAATGAGCAGTTCTTC.

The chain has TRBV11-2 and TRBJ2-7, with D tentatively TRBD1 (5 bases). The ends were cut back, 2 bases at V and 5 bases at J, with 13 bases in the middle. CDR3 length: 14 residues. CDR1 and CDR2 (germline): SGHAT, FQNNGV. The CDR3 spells CASSLWAGSHEQYF. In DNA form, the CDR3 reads TGTGCCAGCAGCTTATGGGCAGGGTCCCACGAGCAGTACTTC.

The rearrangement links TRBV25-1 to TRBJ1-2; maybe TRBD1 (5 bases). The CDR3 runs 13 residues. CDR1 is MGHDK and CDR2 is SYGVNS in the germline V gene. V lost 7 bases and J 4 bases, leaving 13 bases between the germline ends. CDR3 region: CASILGVFYGYTF. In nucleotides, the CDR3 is TGTGCCAGCATTTTAGGGGTTTTCTATGGCTACACCTTC.

CDR3 loop: CASSFPTDGNQETQYF. The CDR3, as DNA: TGTGCCAGCAGCTTTCCTACGGACGGGAACCAAGAGACCCAGTACTTC. This rearrangement joins TRBV5-5 to TRBJ2-5, with D tentatively TRBD2 (5 bases). Deletions cut 2 bases from V and 0 bases from J, with 14 bases between. The CDR3 spans 16 residues. The germline V gene has CDR1 SGHKS and CDR2 YYEKEE (reference sequence). Full variable domain (outside the CDR3, taken from reference TRBV5-5 and TRBJ2-5): DAGVTQSPTHLIKTRGQQVTLRCSPISGHKSVSWYQQVLGQGPQFIFQYYEKEERGRGNFPDRFSARQFPNYSSELNVNALLLGDSALYLCASSFPTDGNQETQYFGPGTRLLVL.

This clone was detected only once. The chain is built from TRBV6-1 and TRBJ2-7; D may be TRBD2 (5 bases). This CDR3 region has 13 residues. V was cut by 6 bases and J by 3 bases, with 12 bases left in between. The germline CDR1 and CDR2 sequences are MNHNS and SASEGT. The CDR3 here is CASSAGLLYEQYF. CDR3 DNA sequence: TGTGCCAGCAGCGCCGGACTGCTCTACGAGCAGTACTTC.

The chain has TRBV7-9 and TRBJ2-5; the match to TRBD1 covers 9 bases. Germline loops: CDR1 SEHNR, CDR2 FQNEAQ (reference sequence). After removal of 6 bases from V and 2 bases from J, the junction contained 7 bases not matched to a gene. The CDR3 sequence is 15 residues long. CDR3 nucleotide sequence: TGTGCCAGCAGAAACCGGGACAGGGAGCAAGAGACCCAGTACTTC. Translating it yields CASRNRDREQETQYF.

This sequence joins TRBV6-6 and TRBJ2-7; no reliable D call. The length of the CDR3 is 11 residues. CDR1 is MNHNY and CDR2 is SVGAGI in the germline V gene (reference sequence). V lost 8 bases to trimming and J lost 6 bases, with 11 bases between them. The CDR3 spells CASGSGVEQYF. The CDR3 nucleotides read TGTGCCAGCGGAAGTGGGGTCGAGCAGTACTTC.

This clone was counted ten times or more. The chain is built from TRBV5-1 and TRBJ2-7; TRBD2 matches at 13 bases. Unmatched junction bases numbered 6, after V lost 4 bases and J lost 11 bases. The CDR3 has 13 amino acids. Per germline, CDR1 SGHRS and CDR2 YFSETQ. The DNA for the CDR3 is TGCGCCAGCAGCCCGGGACTAGCGGGATTCGAGTACTTC. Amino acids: CASSPGLAGFEYF.

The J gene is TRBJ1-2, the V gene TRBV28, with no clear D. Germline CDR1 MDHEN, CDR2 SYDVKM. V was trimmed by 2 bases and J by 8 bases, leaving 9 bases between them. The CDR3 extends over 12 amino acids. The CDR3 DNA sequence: TGTGCCAGCAGTTTAAGTGTGACCGGCTACACCTTC. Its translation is CASSLSVTGYTF.

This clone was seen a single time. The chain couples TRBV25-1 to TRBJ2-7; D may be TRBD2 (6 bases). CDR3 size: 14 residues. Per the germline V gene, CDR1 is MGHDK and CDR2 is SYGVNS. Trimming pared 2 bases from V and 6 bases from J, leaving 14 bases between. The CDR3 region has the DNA TGTGCCAGCAGTGAAAGTGGCTTCGGGAGCGAGCAGTACTTC. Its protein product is CASSESGFGSEQYF.